The source of this T cell receptor (beta chain) is a study of T cells in Graves' hyperthyroidism and ophthalmopathy. This clonotype was seen many times. The PBMCs were taken from less than 11 ml of fresh peripheral blood. V was clipped by 2 bases and J by 9 bases, with 11 bases between them. CDR3 size: 13 residues. Germline CDR1 reads SEHNR; CDR2 reads FQNEAQ (reference sequence). Regions amplified from RNA transcripts were the TCR beta CDR3 regions. A first-round RT-PCR of the TCR CDR3 used the HTBI primer set. In TCRdb, the multiplex PCR reads were re-called with MiXCR into one record per CDR3 protein. This repertoire shows some 350,000 distinct CDR3 sequences, approximately 19% found once; its top ten account for about 4%.

J is TRBJ1-5 and V is TRBV7-9; D is unclear. Sequences were obtained from blood. This sequence originates from a woman aged 18 to 35 with Graves' hyperthyroidism. CDR3 coding DNA: TGTGCCAGCAGCTTATCGTCCGGATGGCCCCAGCATTTT. Its protein is CASSLSSGWPQHF.